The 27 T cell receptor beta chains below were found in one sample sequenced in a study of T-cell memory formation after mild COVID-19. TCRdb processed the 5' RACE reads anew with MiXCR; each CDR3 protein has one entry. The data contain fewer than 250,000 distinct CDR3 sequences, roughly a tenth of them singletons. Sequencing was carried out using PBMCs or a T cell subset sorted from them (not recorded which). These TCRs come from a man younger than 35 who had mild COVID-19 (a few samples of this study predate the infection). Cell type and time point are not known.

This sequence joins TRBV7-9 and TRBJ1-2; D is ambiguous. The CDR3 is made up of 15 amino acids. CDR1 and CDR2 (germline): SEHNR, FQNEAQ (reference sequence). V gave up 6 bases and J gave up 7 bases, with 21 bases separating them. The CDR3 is CASSPSGEGSAGYTF. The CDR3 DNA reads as TGTGCCAGCAGTCCTTCCGGAGAGGGTTCCGCTGGCTACACCTTC.

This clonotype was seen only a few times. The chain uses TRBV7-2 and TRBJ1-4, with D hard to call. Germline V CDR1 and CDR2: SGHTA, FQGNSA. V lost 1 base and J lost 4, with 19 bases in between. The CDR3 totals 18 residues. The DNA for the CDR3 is TGTGCCAGCAGCTTAGGGGTCGCGGTGGTCGGGTATAATGAAAAACTGTTTTTT. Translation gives CASSLGVAVVGYNEKLFF.

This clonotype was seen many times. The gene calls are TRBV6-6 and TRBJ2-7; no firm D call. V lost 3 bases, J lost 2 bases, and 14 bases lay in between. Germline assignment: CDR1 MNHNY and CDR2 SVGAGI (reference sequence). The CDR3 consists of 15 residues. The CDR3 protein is CASSYRTPRTYEQYV. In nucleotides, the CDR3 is TGTGCCAGCAGTTATCGCACGCCCAGGACCTACGAGCAGTACGTC.

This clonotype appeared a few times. The CDR3 DNA follows: TGTGCCAGCAGCTCGGGACAGGCGAGCTATGGCTACACCTTC. It specifies CASSSGQASYGYTF. The J gene is TRBJ1-2, the V gene TRBV7-2, with 8 bases fitting TRBD1. CDR3 length equals 14 residues. Germline values: CDR1 SGHTA, CDR2 FQGNSA. Trimming cost V 4 bases and J 4 bases; bases outside gene matches: 5.

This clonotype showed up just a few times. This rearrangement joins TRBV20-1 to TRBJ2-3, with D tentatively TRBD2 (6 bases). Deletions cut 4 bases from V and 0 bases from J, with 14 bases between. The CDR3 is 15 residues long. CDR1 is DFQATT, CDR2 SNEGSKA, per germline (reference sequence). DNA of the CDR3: TGCAGTGCTATCGGGGGAAAGGGTAGCACAGATACGCAGTATTTT. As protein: CSAIGGKGSTDTQYF.

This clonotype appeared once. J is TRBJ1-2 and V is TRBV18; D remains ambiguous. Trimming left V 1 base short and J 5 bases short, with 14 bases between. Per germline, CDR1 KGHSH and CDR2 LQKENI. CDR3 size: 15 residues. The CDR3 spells CASSPLTLRFYGYTF. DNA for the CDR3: TGTGCCAGCTCACCACTGACTCTAAGATTTTATGGCTACACCTTC.

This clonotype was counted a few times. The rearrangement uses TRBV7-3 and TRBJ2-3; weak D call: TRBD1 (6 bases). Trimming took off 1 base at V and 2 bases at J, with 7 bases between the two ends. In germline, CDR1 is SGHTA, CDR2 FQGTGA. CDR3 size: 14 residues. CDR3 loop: CASSLRDTTDTQYF. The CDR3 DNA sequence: TGTGCCAGCAGCTTAAGGGACACCACAGATACGCAGTATTTT. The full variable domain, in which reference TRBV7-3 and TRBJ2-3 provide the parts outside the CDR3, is GAGVSQTPSNKVTEKGKYVELRCDPISGHTALYWYRQSLGQGPEFLIYFQGTGAADDSGLPNDRFFAVRPEGSVSTLKIQRTERGDSAVYLCASSLRDTTDTQYFGPGTRLTVL.

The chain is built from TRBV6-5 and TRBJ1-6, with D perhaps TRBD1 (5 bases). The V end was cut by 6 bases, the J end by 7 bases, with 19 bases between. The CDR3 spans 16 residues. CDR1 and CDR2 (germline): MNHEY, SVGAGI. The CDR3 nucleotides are TGTGCCAGCAGCTACGACCGGGACCCGAGGAATTCACCCCTCCACTTT. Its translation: CASSYDRDPRNSPLHF.

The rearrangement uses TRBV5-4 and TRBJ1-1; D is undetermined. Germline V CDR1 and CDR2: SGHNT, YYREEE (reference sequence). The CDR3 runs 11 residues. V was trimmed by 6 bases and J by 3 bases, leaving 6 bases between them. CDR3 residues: CASKNYTEAFF. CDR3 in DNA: TGTGCCAGCAAAAACTACACTGAAGCTTTCTTT.

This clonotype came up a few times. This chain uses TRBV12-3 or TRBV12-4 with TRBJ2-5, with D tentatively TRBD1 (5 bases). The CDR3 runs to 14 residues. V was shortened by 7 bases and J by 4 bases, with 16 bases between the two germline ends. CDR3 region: CASTRASRAETQYF. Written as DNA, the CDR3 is TGTGCCAGCACCCGAGCCAGCAGGGCAGAGACCCAGTACTTC.

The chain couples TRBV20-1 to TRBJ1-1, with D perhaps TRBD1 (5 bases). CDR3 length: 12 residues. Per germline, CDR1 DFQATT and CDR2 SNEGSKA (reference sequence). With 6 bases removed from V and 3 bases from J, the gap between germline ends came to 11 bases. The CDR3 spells CSARPGHTEAFF. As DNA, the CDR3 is TGCAGTGCCCGGCCGGGGCACACTGAAGCTTTCTTT.

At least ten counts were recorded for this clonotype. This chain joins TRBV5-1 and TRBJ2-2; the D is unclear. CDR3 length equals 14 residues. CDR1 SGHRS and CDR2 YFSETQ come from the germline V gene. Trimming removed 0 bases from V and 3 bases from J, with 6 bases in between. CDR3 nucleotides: TGCGCCAGCAGCTTGGCAGCTTACACCGGGGAGCTGTTTTTT. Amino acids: CASSLAAYTGELFF.

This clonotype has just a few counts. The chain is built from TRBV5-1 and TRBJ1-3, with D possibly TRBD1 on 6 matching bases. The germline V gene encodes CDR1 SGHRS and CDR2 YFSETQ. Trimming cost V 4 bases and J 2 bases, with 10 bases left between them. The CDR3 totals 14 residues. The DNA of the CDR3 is TGCGCCAGCAGCAGGGAGGGGGCTGGAAACACCATATATTTT. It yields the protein CASSREGAGNTIYF.

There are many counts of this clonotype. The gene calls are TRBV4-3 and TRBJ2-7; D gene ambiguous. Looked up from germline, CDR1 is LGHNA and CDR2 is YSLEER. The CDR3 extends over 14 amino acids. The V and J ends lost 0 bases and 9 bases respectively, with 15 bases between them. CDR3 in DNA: TGCGCCAGCAGCCAAGAAACGCCGTGGTCCTGGCAGTACTTC. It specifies CASSQETPWSWQYF.

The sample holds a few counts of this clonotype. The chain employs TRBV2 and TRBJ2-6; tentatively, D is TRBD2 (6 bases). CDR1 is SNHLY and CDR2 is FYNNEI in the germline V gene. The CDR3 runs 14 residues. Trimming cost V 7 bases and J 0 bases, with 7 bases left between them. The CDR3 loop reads CASKTSSGANVLTF. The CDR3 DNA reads TGTGCCAGCAAGACTAGCTCTGGGGCCAACGTCCTGACTTTC.

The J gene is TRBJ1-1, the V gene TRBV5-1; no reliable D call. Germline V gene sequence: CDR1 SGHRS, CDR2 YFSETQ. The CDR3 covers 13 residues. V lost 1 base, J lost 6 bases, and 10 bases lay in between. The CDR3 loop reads CASSLISGAEAFF. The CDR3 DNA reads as TGCGCCAGCAGCTTGATTTCAGGCGCTGAAGCTTTCTTT.

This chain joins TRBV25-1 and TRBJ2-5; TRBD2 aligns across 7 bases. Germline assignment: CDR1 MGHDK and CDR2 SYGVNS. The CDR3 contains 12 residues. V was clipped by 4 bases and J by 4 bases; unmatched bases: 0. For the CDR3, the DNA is TGTGCCAGCAGTGGCGGGGGAGAGACCCAGTACTTC. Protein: CASSGGGETQYF.

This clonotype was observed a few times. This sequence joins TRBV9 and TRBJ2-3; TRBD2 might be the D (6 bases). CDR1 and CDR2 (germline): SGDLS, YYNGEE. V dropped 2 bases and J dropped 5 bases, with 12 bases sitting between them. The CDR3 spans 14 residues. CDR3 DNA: TGTGCCAGCAGCGTCGGAGGGGCCGAAGATACGCAGTATTTT. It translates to CASSVGGAEDTQYF.

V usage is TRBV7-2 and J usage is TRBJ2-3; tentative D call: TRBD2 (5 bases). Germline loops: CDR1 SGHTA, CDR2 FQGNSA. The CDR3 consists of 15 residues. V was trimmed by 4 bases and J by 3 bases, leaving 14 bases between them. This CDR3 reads CASSSGGYGTDTQYF. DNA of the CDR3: TGTGCCAGCAGCTCCGGCGGGTACGGGACAGATACGCAGTATTTT.

The CDR3: CASSQEGTSGGKDTQYF. Here the CDR3 DNA reads TGCGCCAGCAGCCAAGAAGGAACTAGCGGGGGTAAAGATACGCAGTATTTT. This chain connects TRBV4-1 to TRBJ2-3; TRBD2 aligns across 11 bases. The germline V gene encodes CDR1 MGHRA and CDR2 YSYEKL. With 0 bases clipped from V and 5 bases from J, the junction kept 7 bases outside the gene matches. The CDR3 runs to 17 residues.

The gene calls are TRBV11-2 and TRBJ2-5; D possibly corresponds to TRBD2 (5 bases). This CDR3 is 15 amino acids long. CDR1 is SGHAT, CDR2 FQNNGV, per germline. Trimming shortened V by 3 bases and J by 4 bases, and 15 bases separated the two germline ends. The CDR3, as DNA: TGTGCCAGCAGCTTTCAGGACTTAACCGGAGAGACCCAGTACTTC. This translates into CASSFQDLTGETQYF.

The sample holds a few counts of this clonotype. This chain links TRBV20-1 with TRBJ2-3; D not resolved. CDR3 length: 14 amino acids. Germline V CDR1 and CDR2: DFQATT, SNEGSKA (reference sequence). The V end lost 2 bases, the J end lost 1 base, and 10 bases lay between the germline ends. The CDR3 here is CSARYTHRTDTQYF. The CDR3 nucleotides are TGCAGTGCTAGATACACTCATCGCACAGATACGCAGTATTTT.

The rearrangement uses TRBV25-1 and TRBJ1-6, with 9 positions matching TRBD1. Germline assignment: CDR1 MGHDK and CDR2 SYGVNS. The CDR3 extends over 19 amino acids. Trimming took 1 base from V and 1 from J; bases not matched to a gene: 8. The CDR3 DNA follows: TGTGCCAGCAGTGAATCCCCGGGACAGGGTGGATCCTATAATTCACCCCTCCACTTT. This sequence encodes CASSESPGQGGSYNSPLHF.

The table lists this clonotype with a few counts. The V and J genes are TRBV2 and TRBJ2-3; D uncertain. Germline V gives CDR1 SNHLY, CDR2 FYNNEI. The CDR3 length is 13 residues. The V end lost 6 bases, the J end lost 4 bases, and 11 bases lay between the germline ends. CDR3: CASSLRPPDTQYF. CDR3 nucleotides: TGTGCCAGCAGCTTACGACCACCAGATACGCAGTATTTT.

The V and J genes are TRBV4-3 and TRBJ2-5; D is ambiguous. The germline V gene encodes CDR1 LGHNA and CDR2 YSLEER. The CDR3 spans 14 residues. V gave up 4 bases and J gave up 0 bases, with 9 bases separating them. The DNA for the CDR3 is TGCGCCAGCAGCCCGGTGGGGTACCAAGAGACCCAGTACTTC. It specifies CASSPVGYQETQYF.

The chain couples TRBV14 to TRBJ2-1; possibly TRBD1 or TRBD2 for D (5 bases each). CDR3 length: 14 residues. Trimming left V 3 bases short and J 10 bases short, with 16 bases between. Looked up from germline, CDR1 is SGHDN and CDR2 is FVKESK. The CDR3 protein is CASSHSPRDPEQFF. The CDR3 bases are TGTGCCAGCAGCCACAGCCCCCGGGACCCCGAGCAGTTCTTC. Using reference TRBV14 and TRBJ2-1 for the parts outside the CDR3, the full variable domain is EAGVTQFPSHSVIEKGQTVTLRCDPISGHDNLYWYRRVMGKEIKFLLHFVKESKQDESGMPNNRFLAERTGGTYSTLKVQPAELEDSGVYFCASSHSPRDPEQFFGPGTRLTVL.

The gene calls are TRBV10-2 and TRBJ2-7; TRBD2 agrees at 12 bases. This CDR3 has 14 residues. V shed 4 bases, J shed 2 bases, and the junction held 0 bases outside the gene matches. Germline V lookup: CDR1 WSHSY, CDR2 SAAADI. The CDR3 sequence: CASSGTSGAYEQYF. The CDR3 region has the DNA TGCGCCAGCAGTGGGACTAGCGGGGCCTACGAGCAGTACTTC.